Detailed here is one T cell receptor (beta chain). Its antigen is unknown. The species here is mouse, which means the gene names and germline sequences are mouse ones. The read comes to an end 1 residue before the CDR3 does, leaving the germline J gene to fill in the end. The data stem from a study of tissue T cells after allogeneic stem cell transplantation (dated 2022 in TCRdb). Study-wide context: TCR beta repertoires were profiled across many tissues obtained from research autopsies of patients with and without GVHD, as well as in mouse models of GVHD. On the human side, the study was prospective and observational, with no blinding or randomization.

Paper-wide results and their limitations: The study did not determine which tissue TCRs were alloreactive or antigen-specific, and some clones might have been persisting host cells. Blood and spleen T cells captured only a limited portion of the TCR repertoire detected in tissues, in both patients and mice. Only a few T cell clones appeared in more than one patient, yet motif-based clustering showed tissue-specific repertoire signatures that were shared between patients. The patient cohort was small and clinically heterogeneous, and sampling depth was acknowledged as a limitation. Within patients, how anatomically similar tissues were was a major factor shaping TCR repertoire composition, regardless of disease or transplant status.

The time point label of this sample denotes: mouse harvest day 14 after allogeneic transplant. Mouse grafts combined 10^7 T-cell-depleted bone marrow cells with 10^6 splenic CD5+ T cells, given via tail vein injection. Mouse GVHD was modeled in a major MHC-mismatch B6 (H2b) into BALB/c (H2d) model, with tissues profiled at day 7 or 14. Mouse tissues and retro-orbital blood were harvested on day 7 or 14 post-transplant using separate sterile tools per animal; livers were flushed beforehand. Before genomic DNA was isolated with the DNeasy Blood & Tissue Kit, mouse tissues were minced with razor blades in buffered saline. Libraries were built with the immunoSEQ multiplex PCR assay. TCRbeta CDR3 sequencing was done by Adaptive Biotechnologies at survey depth, reporting CDR3 sequences, V/J genes, productive frequency and template counts. Amplification of TCR beta CDR3 regions was performed from genomic DNA rather than from RNA. Per the authors' processing: Pairwise repertoire overlap between tissues was quantified with Jensen-Shannon divergence, where 1 means complete divergence and 0 identical. Tissues were clustered by single-linkage agglomerative hierarchical clustering of pairwise JSD values and displayed as dendrograms. GLIPH2 was run on all patient samples with simulation_depth 1000, kmer_min_depth 3 and cdr3_length_cutoff 8, and groups with more than two unique CDR3s were retained. In a standardized tissue-overlap score, Jaccard GLIPH-group overlap across patients was extrapolated to a standard repertoire size of 1000 clones. To look at how diversity was associated with clinical or experimental variables, linear mixed-effect models were used, with tissue treated as a fixed effect and individual treated as a random effect. The source is immuneACCESS, and TCRdb retained only in-frame sequences with V and J called. Part of the clones is not carried over; for the studies checked, unresolved V genes explain less than half of this, and the remainder is unexplained. The V and J calls and clone size are taken from that table; D and trimming were inferred from the DNA. Present in this sample are 1,500 to 2,000 clones, 40% to 55% of which were seen just once. In total, the top ten clones hold 34% of the sample.

Taken from cysteine to phenylalanine, the CDR3 has 13 residues. The 36 bases shown cover part of the CDR3, and their frame starts at base 1. After removal of 1 base from V and 4 bases from J, the junction retains 1 base not matched to a gene. As encoded in the germline V gene, CDR1 is SGHLS while CDR2 is HYDKME. This receptor chain uses TRBV12-2 and TRBJ2-5; TRBD1 lines up with 7 middle nucleotides. The sample was spleen. The receptor comes from a female BALB/c mouse given C57BL/6 T cells with graft-versus-host disease after an allogeneic hematopoietic cell transplant. CDR3 bases read: TGTGCCAGCTCTCTAGGACAGGAAGACACCCAGTAC. It specifies CASSLGQEDTQY. The whole CDR3 is CASSLGQEDTQYF.